This T cell receptor beta chain was sequenced for a study of patients and donors after allogeneic stem cell transplantation. A single record per CDR3 protein comes from TCRdb applying MiXCR to the RT-PCR reads. The sample includes roughly 960,000 distinct CDR3 sequences, about a sixth of them seen just once. V trimming: 5 bases; J trimming: 0 bases; junction bases outside the gene matches: 5. In germline, CDR1 is LGHDT, CDR2 YNNKEL (reference sequence). This CDR3 contains 15 residues. This receptor was taken from a human donor who was either an allogeneic HSCT recipient or a stem cell or donor lymphocyte infusion donor (not recorded which). It is not recorded whose cells these are; they may come from a transplant donor. Sequencing was done on a sample of blood, either unsorted or a sorted T cell fraction (not recorded which). V usage is TRBV3-1 and J usage is TRBJ2-3; TRBD1 agrees at 7 bases. The CDR3, as DNA: TGTGCCAGCAGCTCGACAGGGCATAGCACAGATACGCAGTATTTT. As protein: CASSSTGHSTDTQYF.